The text below deals with one T cell receptor (beta chain). This clonotype has only a few counts. No cognate antigen has been identified for it. Per-base qualities were not stored, and no clone one base away is much larger. This entry comes from a study of T cells in Graves' hyperthyroidism and ophthalmopathy (dated by TCRdb to the late 2010s). Regarding the complete study: Peripheral blood was sampled at the time of initial diagnosis, prior to any treatment. To identify TCR V-J signatures that set the groups apart, the researchers used a discovery cohort of about a hundred patients, made up of 40 to 45 with Graves' ophthalmopathy and about 55 with stable Graves' hyperthyroidism. An independent validation cohort of fewer than 20 hyperthyroidism patients and approximately 17 patients who later progressed to ophthalmopathy tested prospective prediction of ophthalmopathy. The approximately 100 discovery patients were divided at random into training and test sets in a 7:3 ratio. Thyroid tissue and blood T-cell repertoires from roughly six Graves' hyperthyroidism patients were also compared in the study. Once sampling was done, hyperthyroidism patients were given methimazole at a starting dose of 30 mg daily, whereas ophthalmopathy patients were given high-dose intravenous methylprednisolone. The paper describes TCR Vbeta CDR3 sequencing of 135 peripheral blood samples, made up of under 50 ophthalmopathy patients, over 70 hyperthyroidism patients and 17 progressor patients. Overall results and qualifications from the work: Most expanded thyroid clonotypes (frequency above 0.001) were also detected in blood, suggesting blood repertoires may reflect thyroid immune responses. In validation, progression to ophthalmopathy was predicted by the model with around 70% sensitivity and 72% to 80% specificity, a median of roughly six months before onset. Sample size was not statistically predetermined, and investigators were not blinded to group allocation. A 13 V-J signature model separated ophthalmopathy from stable hyperthyroidism, with just over 85% sensitivity and roughly 84% specificity in cross-validation and 80%/75% in testing.

Stable Graves' hyperthyroidism was defined as the absence of progression to ophthalmopathy over 18 months of follow-up. Hyperthyroidism patients were newly diagnosed, had a disease duration of under 2 months, and were aged 18 to 65 years. Exclusion was applied to patients with uncontrolled infections, other autoimmune diseases, pregnancy or lactation. Clinical symptoms, serum thyroxine and TRAb, thyroid ultrasound, and orbital computed tomography formed the basis for the diagnoses. PBMCs were isolated from more than 8 ml of fresh peripheral blood by Ficoll-Paque density gradient centrifugation. Trizol reagent was used to extract total RNA, and RNA quality was then checked on an Agilent 2100 Bioanalyzer. CDR1 and CDR2 (MGHRA, YSYEKL) derive from the germline V gene. There are 13 amino acids in the CDR3, from cysteine to phenylalanine inclusive. The read is trimmed to its CDR3 DNA, 39 bases read in frame from base 1. V was cut back by 1 base and J by 8 bases, leaving a gap of 11 bases between them.

The TCR beta CDR3 regions were amplified from the RNA transcripts. A first-round RT-PCR of the TCR CDR3 used the HTBI primer set with the Qiagen OneStep RT-PCR kit. A second multiplex PCR round built the libraries, followed by size selection and purification. Sequencing of the libraries was done on an Illumina HiSeq2000 using paired-end 100 bp reads. In the source study's methods: SOAPnuke was used to process the raw data, throwing out any read that contained adapters or uncalled bases, had a mean Phred below 15, or lacked an exact constant-primer or identifier match. High-quality paired reads were merged using COPE v1.2.5, and each unique nucleotide sequence was defined as a clonotype. Clonotypes were aligned to IMGT TRBV, TRBD and TRBJ reference segments using MiTCR v1.1. Only V-J combinations with frequency above 0.0001, covering 99.2% of repertoires, were analysed. A TCS score was defined as the ratio of F50 (clonal expansion) to E x V (chaos), with BLOSUM62-based TCRdist applied between CDR3 peptides within each V-J. Welch's t-statistics and random forest reduced some 510 V-J features to roughly 13, which were used in a naive Bayes classifier (R e1071). Starting from the raw public reads, TCRdb applied fastp trimming at Q25, assembled clones with MiXCR and retained in-frame beta chains. CDR3 protein sequences are deduplicated, and each keeps its most common genes and DNA. Clone size and V and J calls follow TCRdb, not the original study. This sample holds roughly 380,000 distinct CDR3 sequences; over 15% were observed only once. The ten largest account for about 4% of the sample.

The sequence derives from a woman aged 18 to 35 with Graves' hyperthyroidism. The sequencing input was blood. The V and J genes are TRBV4-1 and TRBJ1-2; possibly the D gene is TRBD1, per 6 matching bases. The DNA sequence is given as TGCGCCAGCAGCCAAGTAGGGGGACACGGCTACACCTTC. Its translation is CASSQVGGHGYTF.